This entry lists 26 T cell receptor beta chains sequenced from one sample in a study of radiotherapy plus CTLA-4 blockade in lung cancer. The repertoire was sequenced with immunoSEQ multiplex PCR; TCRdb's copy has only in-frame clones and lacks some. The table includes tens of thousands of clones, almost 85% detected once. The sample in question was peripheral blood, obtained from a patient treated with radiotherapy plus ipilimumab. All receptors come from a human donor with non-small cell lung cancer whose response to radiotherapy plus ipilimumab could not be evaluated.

The chain's CDR3 is CASSMIAGGSSGWNEQFF. CDR3 DNA: TGTGCCAGTAGTATGATTGCGGGAGGTAGCTCCGGGTGGAATGAGCAGTTCTTC. This chain connects TRBV19 to TRBJ2-1; the match to TRBD2 covers 8 bases. After removal of 3 bases from V and 7 bases from J, the junction contained 17 bases not matched to a gene. Germline V gene data show CDR1 as LNHDA and CDR2 as SQIVND (reference sequence). The CDR3 totals 18 residues. The full variable domain, its missing parts supplied by reference TRBV19 and TRBJ2-1, is DGGITQSPKYLFRKEGQNVTLSCEQNLNHDAMYWYRQDPGQGLRLIYYSQIVNDFQKGDIAEGYSVSREKKESFPLTVTSAQKNPTAFYLCASSMIAGGSSGWNEQFFGPGTRLTVL.

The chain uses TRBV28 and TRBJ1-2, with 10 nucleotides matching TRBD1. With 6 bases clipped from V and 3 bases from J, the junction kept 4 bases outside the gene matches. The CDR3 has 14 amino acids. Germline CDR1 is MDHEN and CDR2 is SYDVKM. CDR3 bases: TGTGCCAGCAGGGGGACAGGGGAGGACTATGGCTACACCTTC. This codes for CASRGTGEDYGYTF.

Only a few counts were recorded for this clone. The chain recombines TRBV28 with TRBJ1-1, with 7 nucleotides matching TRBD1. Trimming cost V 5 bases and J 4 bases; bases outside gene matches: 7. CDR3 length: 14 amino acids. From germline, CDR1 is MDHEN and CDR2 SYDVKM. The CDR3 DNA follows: TGTGCCAGCAGTCAGCTTAGGGGGCCCACTGAAGCTTTCTTT. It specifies CASSQLRGPTEAFF.

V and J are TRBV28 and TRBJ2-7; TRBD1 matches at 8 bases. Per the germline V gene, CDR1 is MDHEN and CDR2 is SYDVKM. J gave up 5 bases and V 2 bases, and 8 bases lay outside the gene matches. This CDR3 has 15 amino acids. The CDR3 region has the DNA TGTGCCAGCAGTTTAGCGCAGGGGGCTGGGGACGAGCAGTACTTC. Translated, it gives CASSLAQGAGDEQYF.

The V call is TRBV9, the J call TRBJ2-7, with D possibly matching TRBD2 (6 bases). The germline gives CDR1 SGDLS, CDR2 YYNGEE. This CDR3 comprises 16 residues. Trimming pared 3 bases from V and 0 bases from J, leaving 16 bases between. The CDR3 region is CASSANPGLPSYEQYF. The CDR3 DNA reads TGTGCCAGCAGCGCGAATCCGGGACTCCCCTCCTACGAGCAGTACTTC.

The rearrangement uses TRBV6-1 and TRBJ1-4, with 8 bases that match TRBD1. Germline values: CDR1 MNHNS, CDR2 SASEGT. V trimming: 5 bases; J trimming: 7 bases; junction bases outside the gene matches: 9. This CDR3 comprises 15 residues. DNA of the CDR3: TGTGCCAGCAGTCCCAATGACAGGGGATTTGAAAAACTGTTTTTT. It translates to CASSPNDRGFEKLFF.

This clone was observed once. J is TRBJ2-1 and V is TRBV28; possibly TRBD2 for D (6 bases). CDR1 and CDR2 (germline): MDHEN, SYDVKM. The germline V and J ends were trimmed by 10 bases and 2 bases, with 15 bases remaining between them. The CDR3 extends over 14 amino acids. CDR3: CATRGREAYNEQFF. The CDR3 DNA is TGTGCCACCCGAGGCAGGGAGGCCTACAATGAGCAGTTCTTC.

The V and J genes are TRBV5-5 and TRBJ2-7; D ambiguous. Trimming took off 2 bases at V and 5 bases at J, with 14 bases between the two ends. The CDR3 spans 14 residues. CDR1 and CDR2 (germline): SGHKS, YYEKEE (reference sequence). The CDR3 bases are TGTGCCAGCAGCTTTGAAGGAGCGAAGAACGAGCAGTACTTC. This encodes CASSFEGAKNEQYF.

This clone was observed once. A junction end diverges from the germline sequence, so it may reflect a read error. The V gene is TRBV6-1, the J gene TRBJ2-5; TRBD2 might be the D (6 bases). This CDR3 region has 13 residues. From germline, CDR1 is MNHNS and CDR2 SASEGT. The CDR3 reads CTSSGRGWETQYF. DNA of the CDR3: TGTACCAGCAGTGGACGGGGGTGGGAGACCCAGTACTTC.

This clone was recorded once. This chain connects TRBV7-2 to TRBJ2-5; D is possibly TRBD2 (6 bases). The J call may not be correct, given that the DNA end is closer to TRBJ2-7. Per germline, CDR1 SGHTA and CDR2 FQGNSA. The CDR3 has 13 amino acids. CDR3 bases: TGTGCCAGCAGCCAACGGGGGTCCTACGAGCAGTACTTC. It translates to CASSQRGSYEQYF.

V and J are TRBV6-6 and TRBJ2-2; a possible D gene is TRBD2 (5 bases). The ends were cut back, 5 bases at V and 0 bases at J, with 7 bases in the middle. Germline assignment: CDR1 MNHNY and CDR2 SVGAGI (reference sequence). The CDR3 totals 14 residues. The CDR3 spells CASSILANTGELFF. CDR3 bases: TGTGCCAGCAGTATACTAGCGAACACCGGGGAGCTGTTTTTT.

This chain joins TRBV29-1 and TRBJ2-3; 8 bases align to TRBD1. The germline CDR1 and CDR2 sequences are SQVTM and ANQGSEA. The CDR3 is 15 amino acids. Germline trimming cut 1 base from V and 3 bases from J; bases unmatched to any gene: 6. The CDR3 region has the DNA TGCAGCGTTGAAGGGGGACAGGTTAGAACAGATACGCAGTATTTT. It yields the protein CSVEGGQVRTDTQYF.

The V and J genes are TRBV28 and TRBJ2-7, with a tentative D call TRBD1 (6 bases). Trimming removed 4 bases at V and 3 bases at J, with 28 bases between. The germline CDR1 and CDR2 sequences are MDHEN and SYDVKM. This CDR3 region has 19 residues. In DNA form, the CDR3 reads TGTGCCAGCAGTTCACTACTAATCCCACAGGGTCTGTTCTTCTACGAGCAGTACTTC. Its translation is CASSSLLIPQGLFFYEQYF.

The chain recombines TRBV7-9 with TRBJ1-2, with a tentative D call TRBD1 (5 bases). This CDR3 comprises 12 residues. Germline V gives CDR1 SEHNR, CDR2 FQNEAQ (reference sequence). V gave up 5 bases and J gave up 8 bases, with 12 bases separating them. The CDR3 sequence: CASSETGWGYTF. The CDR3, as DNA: TGTGCCAGCAGCGAAACAGGCTGGGGCTACACCTTC.

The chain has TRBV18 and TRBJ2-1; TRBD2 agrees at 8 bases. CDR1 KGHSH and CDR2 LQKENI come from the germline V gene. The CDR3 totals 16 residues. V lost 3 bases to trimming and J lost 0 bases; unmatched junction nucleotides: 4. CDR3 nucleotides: TGTGCCAGCTCACCCTTAGCGGGACCCTCCTACAATGAGCAGTTCTTC. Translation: CASSPLAGPSYNEQFF.

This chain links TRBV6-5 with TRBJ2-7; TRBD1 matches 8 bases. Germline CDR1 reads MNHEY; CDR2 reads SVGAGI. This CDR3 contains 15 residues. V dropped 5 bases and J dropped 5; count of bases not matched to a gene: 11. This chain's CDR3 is CASSPLRTGRNEQYF. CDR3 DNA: TGTGCCAGCAGTCCCCTGAGGACAGGGAGGAACGAGCAGTACTTC.

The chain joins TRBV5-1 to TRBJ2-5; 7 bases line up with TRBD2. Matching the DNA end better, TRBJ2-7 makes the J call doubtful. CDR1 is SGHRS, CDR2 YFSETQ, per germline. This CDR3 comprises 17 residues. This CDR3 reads CASSLEPLGGVPYEQYF. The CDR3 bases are TGCGCCAGCAGCTTGGAACCCTTGGGGGGGGTACCCTACGAGCAGTACTTC.

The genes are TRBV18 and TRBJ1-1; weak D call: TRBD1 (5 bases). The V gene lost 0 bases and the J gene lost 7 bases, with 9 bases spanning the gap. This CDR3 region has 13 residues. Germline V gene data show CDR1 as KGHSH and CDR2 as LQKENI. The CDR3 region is CASSPPAGFEAFF. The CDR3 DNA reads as TGTGCCAGCTCACCACCGGCAGGGTTTGAAGCTTTCTTT.

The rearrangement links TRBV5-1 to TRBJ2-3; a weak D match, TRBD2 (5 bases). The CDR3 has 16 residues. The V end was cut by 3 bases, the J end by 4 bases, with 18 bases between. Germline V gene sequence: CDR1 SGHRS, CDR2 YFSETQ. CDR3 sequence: CASSYGLPSRSDTQYF. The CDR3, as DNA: TGCGCCAGCAGCTATGGACTTCCCTCTAGGTCAGATACGCAGTATTTT.

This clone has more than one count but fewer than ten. DNA of the CDR3: TGTGCCAGTGCGGGACCTGAAGCTTTCTTT. Its protein is CASAGPEAFF. The chain has TRBV19 and TRBJ1-1; tentative D call: TRBD1 (5 bases). With 8 bases removed from V and 6 bases from J, the gap between germline ends came to 7 bases. The CDR3 extends over 10 amino acids. Germline V gives CDR1 LNHDA, CDR2 SQIVND (reference sequence).

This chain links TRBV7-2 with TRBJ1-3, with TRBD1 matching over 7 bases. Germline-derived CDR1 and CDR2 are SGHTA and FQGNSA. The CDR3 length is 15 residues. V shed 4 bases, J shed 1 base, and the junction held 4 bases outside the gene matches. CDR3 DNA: TGTGCCAGCAGCTCGCAGACAGGGTCTGGAAACACCATATATTTT. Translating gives CASSSQTGSGNTIYF.

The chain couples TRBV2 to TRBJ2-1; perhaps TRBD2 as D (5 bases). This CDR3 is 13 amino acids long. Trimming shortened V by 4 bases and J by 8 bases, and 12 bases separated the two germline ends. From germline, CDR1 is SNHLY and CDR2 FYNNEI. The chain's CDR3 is CASSGGGSYEQFF. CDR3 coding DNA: TGTGCCAGCAGTGGCGGAGGATCTTATGAGCAGTTCTTC.

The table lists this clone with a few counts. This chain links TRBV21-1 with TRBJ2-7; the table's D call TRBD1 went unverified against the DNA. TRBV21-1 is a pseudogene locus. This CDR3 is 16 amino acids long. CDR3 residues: CASSKEAGQGVWREYF. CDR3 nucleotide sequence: TGTGCCAGCAGCAAAGAAGCCGGCCAGGGGGTATGGCGAGAGTACTTC.

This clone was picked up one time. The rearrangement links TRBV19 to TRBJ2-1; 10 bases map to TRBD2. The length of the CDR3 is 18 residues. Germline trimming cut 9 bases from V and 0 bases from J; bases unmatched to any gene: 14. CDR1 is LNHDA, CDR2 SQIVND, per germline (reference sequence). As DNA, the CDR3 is TGTGCCAGCTCTACAGGGACTAGCGCATCTAACTCCTACAATGAGCAGTTCTTC. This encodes CASSTGTSASNSYNEQFF.

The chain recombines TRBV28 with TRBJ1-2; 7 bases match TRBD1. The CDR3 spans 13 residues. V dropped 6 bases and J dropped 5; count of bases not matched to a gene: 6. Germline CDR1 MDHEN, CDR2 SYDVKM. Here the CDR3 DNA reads TGTGCCAGCAGCCAGGACAGGAGTTATGGCTACACCTTC. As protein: CASSQDRSYGYTF.

CDR3 sequence reads: CASSDKQGSGYSNQPQHF. DNA of the CDR3: TGTGCCAGCAGTGATAAACAGGGGTCCGGCTATAGCAATCAGCCCCAGCATTTT. J is TRBJ1-5 and V is TRBV6-1, with 7 bases identical to TRBD1. Trimming removed 3 bases from V and 0 bases from J; junction bases left unmatched: 11. CDR1 is MNHNS and CDR2 is SASEGT in the germline V gene. The CDR3 is made up of 18 amino acids.